Following are 31 T cell receptor beta chains from one sample sequenced in a study of blood T cell repertoires in COVID-19. Using immunoSEQ multiplex PCR, the repertoire was profiled, and TCRdb retains in-frame clones only, with some absent. The sample yields fewer than 400,000 clones, around 90% seen once. Source material: PBMCs or T cells enriched from blood (not recorded which). These receptors were taken from a man aged 25-40 years who had recovered from COVID-19.

The rearrangement links TRBV12-3 or TRBV12-4 to TRBJ1-1; D is unclear. There are 12 residues in the CDR3. V lost 6 bases and J lost 2, with 7 bases in between. The CDR3 DNA follows: TGTGCCAGCAGCCCTCGTAACACTGAAGCTTTCTTT. Translated, it gives CASSPRNTEAFF.

This rearrangement joins TRBV9 to TRBJ2-7; the D gene is possibly TRBD1 (5 bases). V lost 2 bases, J lost 0 bases, and 12 bases lay in between. The CDR3 extends over 15 amino acids. Germline loops: CDR1 SGDLS, CDR2 YYNGEE. The CDR3 coding sequence is TGTGCCAGCAGCGTGGATCCCAGGGACTCCTACGAGCAGTACTTC. Its protein is CASSVDPRDSYEQYF.

This chain connects TRBV6-5 to TRBJ2-5; maybe TRBD2 (7 bases). The CDR3 length is 14 residues. V lost 6 bases, J lost 5 bases, and 16 bases lay in between. CDR1 MNHEY and CDR2 SVGAGI come from the germline V gene. CDR3 DNA sequence: TGTGCCAGCAGGAGGGGGGGAGTGGGGGAGACCCAGTACTTC. This codes for CASRRGGVGETQYF.

The chain joins TRBV27 to TRBJ2-3, with 10 bases identical to TRBD2. Germline CDR1 and CDR2: MNHEY and SMNVEV (reference sequence). V gave up 6 bases and J gave up 1 base; unmatched junction bases: 10. CDR3 size: 17 residues. CDR3 loop: CASSTLLGTSGTDTQYF. In nucleotides, the CDR3 is TGTGCCAGCAGCACACTTTTAGGGACTAGCGGCACAGATACGCAGTATTTT.

CDR3 in amino acids: CASRLRGQNTEAFF. Here the CDR3 DNA reads TGCGCCAGCAGACTAAGGGGGCAGAACACTGAAGCTTTCTTT. The chain couples TRBV4-1 to TRBJ1-1; 7 bases align to TRBD1. Germline-derived CDR1 and CDR2 are MGHRA and YSYEKL. This CDR3 has 14 residues. V lost 6 bases and J lost 1; bases outside the gene matches: 5.

This chain joins TRBV6-5 and TRBJ2-2; 10 nucleotides agree with TRBD1. CDR3 size: 15 residues. CDR1 and CDR2 from the germline V gene are MNHEY and SVGAGI. CDR3 sequence: CEGSGTGVYAGELFF. CDR3 DNA: TGTGAGGGATCGGGGACAGGGGTTTATGCCGGGGAGCTGTTTTTT.

The rearrangement links TRBV3-1 (or the pseudogene TRBV3-2) to TRBJ2-7; perhaps TRBD2 as D (6 bases). Trimming took off 0 bases at V and 1 base at J, with 16 bases between the two ends. Germline-derived CDR1 and CDR2 are LGHDT and YNNKEL (reference sequence). The CDR3 spans 17 residues. CDR3 bases: TGTGCCAGCAGCCAAGATTTCCGGGGGACGCGTTCCTACGAGCAGTACTTC. Its translation is CASSQDFRGTRSYEQYF.

The chain joins TRBV30 to TRBJ1-5, with 7 bases lining up with TRBD1. CDR1 and CDR2 (germline): GTSNPN, SVGIG (reference sequence). Trimming at V came to 0 bases and at J to 4 bases, leaving 6 bases not matched to a gene. The CDR3 consists of 15 residues. The CDR3 DNA reads TGTGCCTGGAGTGTGATAGGGGGCCGAAATCAGCCCCAGCATTTT. This translates into CAWSVIGGRNQPQHF.

The chain uses TRBV2 and TRBJ1-6; D uncertain. Germline CDR1 SNHLY, CDR2 FYNNEI. The length of the CDR3 is 12 residues. V was cut by 7 bases and J by 8 bases, with 9 bases left in between. The CDR3 protein is CASMRRDSPLHF. The CDR3 coding sequence is TGTGCCAGCATGAGACGGGATTCACCCCTCCACTTT.

This sequence joins TRBV5-4 and TRBJ2-3; D possibly corresponds to TRBD2 (5 bases). CDR1 and CDR2 (germline): SGHNT, YYREEE (reference sequence). V shed 0 bases and J shed 2 bases, with 10 bases lying between them. This CDR3 contains 15 residues. CDR3 nucleotides: TGTGCCAGCAGCTTGGCGGGGATTATCACAGATACGCAGTATTTT. Residues: CASSLAGIITDTQYF.

The chain is built from TRBV9 and TRBJ1-6; 7 bases are a match to TRBD1. The length of the CDR3 is 15 residues. V gave up 3 bases and J gave up 8 bases; unmatched junction bases: 8. Germline values: CDR1 SGDLS, CDR2 YYNGEE. The CDR3 coding sequence is TGTGCCAGCAGCGGTGAACAGGGGTTCCATTCACCCCTCCACTTT. This codes for CASSGEQGFHSPLHF.

The V call is TRBV5-1, the J call TRBJ1-6; 10 positions match TRBD1. The CDR3 is 14 residues long. Germline assignment: CDR1 SGHRS and CDR2 YFSETQ. Trimming cost V 4 bases and J 14 bases; bases outside gene matches: 9. CDR3 sequence: CASSTGTGAFTLHF. The CDR3, as DNA: TGCGCCAGCAGCACCGGGACAGGGGCTTTCACCCTCCACTTT.

V usage is TRBV6-5 and J usage is TRBJ2-5; D uncertain. This CDR3 has 12 residues. The V gene's germline CDR1 is MNHEY and CDR2 SVGAGI. V dropped 8 bases and J dropped 0 bases, with 7 bases sitting between them. CDR3 loop: CASAIDQETQYF. The CDR3 coding sequence is TGTGCCAGCGCTATAGACCAAGAGACCCAGTACTTC.

V and J are TRBV18 and TRBJ2-2; 7 nucleotides match TRBD2. Germline CDR1 and CDR2: KGHSH and LQKENI. This CDR3 is built from 15 residues. Trimming removed 2 bases from V and 6 bases from J; junction bases left unmatched: 6. The CDR3 region is CASSPFAGVPGELFF. The CDR3 DNA is TGTGCCAGCTCACCATTCGCGGGGGTTCCCGGGGAGCTGTTTTTT.

V is TRBV5-5 and J is TRBJ2-3; D might be TRBD1 (5 bases). The V gene's germline CDR1 is SGHKS and CDR2 YYEKEE (reference sequence). The CDR3 covers 16 residues. Trimming cost V 0 bases and J 0 bases, with 11 bases left between them. The CDR3 region is CASSLGRGSSTDTQYF. The CDR3 coding sequence is TGTGCCAGCAGCTTGGGTAGGGGCTCTAGCACAGATACGCAGTATTTT.

This sequence joins TRBV30 and TRBJ1-2, with 8 bases matching TRBD1. Germline-derived CDR1 and CDR2 are GTSNPN and SVGIG (reference sequence). V lost 0 bases to trimming and J lost 5 bases; unmatched junction nucleotides: 5. The CDR3 covers 14 residues. The CDR3 bases are TGTGCCTGGAGTGTACACAGGGGGGTTTATGGCTACACCTTC. Its protein product is CAWSVHRGVYGYTF.

V and J are TRBV9 and TRBJ2-5, with unresolved D. The germline V gene has CDR1 SGDLS and CDR2 YYNGEE. The CDR3 extends over 13 amino acids. Trimming shortened V by 0 bases and J by 2 bases, and 5 bases separated the two germline ends. The CDR3 reads CASSVAPQETQYF. The DNA of the CDR3 is TGTGCCAGCAGCGTAGCCCCTCAAGAGACCCAGTACTTC.

The rearrangement uses TRBV5-4 and TRBJ1-3; tentative D call: TRBD1 (5 bases). Germline V gene lookup returns CDR1 SGHNT and CDR2 YYREEE (reference sequence). Trimming took 1 base from V and 2 from J, leaving 7 bases between them. This CDR3 has 14 amino acids. CDR3 residues: CASSLSGAGNTIYF. The CDR3 DNA follows: TGTGCCAGCAGCTTGTCGGGGGCTGGAAACACCATATATTTT.

To note about this clone: Other DNA sequences in the same sample also yield this CDR3. This CDR3 reads CASSLAGETQYF. For the CDR3, the DNA is TGCGCCAGCAGCTTGGCGGGGGAGACCCAGTACTTC. The chain is built from TRBV5-1 and TRBJ2-5, with a possible D match to TRBD2 (5 bases). This CDR3 contains 12 residues. Germline V gene data show CDR1 as SGHRS and CDR2 as YFSETQ. The V end lost 0 bases, the J end lost 5 bases, and 5 bases lay between the germline ends. The full variable domain, in which reference TRBV5-1 and TRBJ2-5 provide the parts outside the CDR3, is KAGVTQTPRYLIKTRGQQVTLSCSPISGHRSVSWYQQTPGQGLQFLFEYFSETQRNKGNFPGRFSGRQFSNSRSEMNVSTLELGDSALYLCASSLAGETQYFGPGTRLLVL.

This chain uses TRBV11-2 with TRBJ1-1; D unresolved. This CDR3 comprises 13 residues. V was pared by 2 bases and J by 1 base, with 5 bases between. Germline V gene data show CDR1 as SGHAT and CDR2 as FQNNGV. The CDR3 protein is CASSLKPNTEAFF. The DNA of the CDR3 is TGTGCCAGCAGCTTAAAGCCGAACACTGAAGCTTTCTTT.

The sample holds one count of this clone. In DNA form, the CDR3 reads TGTGCCAGCTCACCAGCGGGGGGGGATACTGAAGCTTTCTTT. It is translated as CASSPAGGDTEAFF. The chain carries TRBV18 and TRBJ1-1; weak D call: TRBD1 (5 bases). Trimming took 2 bases from V and 5 from J, leaving 12 bases between them. CDR1 KGHSH and CDR2 LQKENI come from the germline V gene. The length of the CDR3 is 14 residues.

The chain has TRBV27 and TRBJ2-1; D is ambiguous. From germline, CDR1 is MNHEY and CDR2 SMNVEV (reference sequence). The V end lost 3 bases, the J end lost 4 bases, and 13 bases lay between the germline ends. The CDR3 is made up of 15 amino acids. The CDR3: CASSFLTGLYNEQFF. CDR3 in DNA: TGTGCCAGCAGTTTTCTTACGGGTTTATACAATGAGCAGTTCTTC.

J is TRBJ2-2 and V is TRBV4-2, with 9 bases that match TRBD2. Per the germline V gene, CDR1 is LGHNA and CDR2 is YNFKEQ. V lost 2 bases and J lost 2; bases outside the gene matches: 6. The CDR3 runs 17 residues. This chain's CDR3 is CASSQIPRGGNTGELFF. The CDR3, as DNA: TGTGCCAGCAGCCAAATTCCGCGGGGGGGCAACACCGGGGAGCTGTTTTTT.

The chain is built from TRBV11-3 and TRBJ1-1; no clear D gene. V was cut by 1 base and J by 1 base, with 7 bases left in between. The CDR3 sequence is 14 residues long. Germline CDR1 is SGHNT and CDR2 is YENEEA. CDR3 region: CASSLGGQNTEAFF. The CDR3 nucleotides are TGTGCCAGCAGCTTAGGAGGTCAGAACACTGAAGCTTTCTTT.

Of note for this clone: This sample includes further DNA sequences coding for the same CDR3. The chain is built from TRBV10-3 and TRBJ1-1; tentative D call: TRBD1 (6 bases). The length of the CDR3 is 13 residues. Germline loops: CDR1 ENHRY, CDR2 SYGVKD. The germline V and J ends were trimmed by 4 bases and 1 base, with 7 bases remaining between them. The CDR3 here is CAISGQANTEAFF. The CDR3 DNA reads TGTGCCATCAGTGGACAGGCGAACACTGAAGCTTTCTTT.

The chain carries TRBV27 and TRBJ2-2; TRBD2 matches 11 bases. This CDR3 is 16 amino acids long. Looked up from germline, CDR1 is MNHEY and CDR2 is SMNVEV (reference sequence). The V segment lost 4 bases and the J segment 5 bases; nucleotides outside the gene matches: 6. CDR3 loop: CASSYLGTSGTGELFF. The CDR3 coding sequence is TGTGCCAGCAGTTACCTCGGGACTAGCGGAACCGGGGAGCTGTTTTTT.

V usage is TRBV28 and J usage is TRBJ2-1; TRBD2 is a possible D gene (7 bases). CDR3 length equals 16 residues. Germline-derived CDR1 and CDR2 are MDHEN and SYDVKM. V was trimmed by 7 bases and J by 3 bases, leaving 19 bases between them. This CDR3 is CASTRSSGGGYNEQFF. DNA for the CDR3: TGTGCCAGCACCCGTTCTTCGGGGGGCGGCTACAATGAGCAGTTCTTC.

The count of this clone is one. The chain carries TRBV7-8 and TRBJ2-5; 9 bases match TRBD1. The trim removed 5 bases at V and 2 bases at J, leaving 6 bases unmatched. This CDR3 contains 15 residues. Germline V gene data show CDR1 as SGHVS and CDR2 as FQNEAQ. CDR3 DNA: TGTGCCAGCAGCCTCCGGGACAGGGCACAAGAGACCCAGTACTTC. The encoded protein is CASSLRDRAQETQYF.

The CDR3 nucleotides are TGTGCCACCAGTGAAACTGATCGGACAGGGGGTGAAAAACTGTTTTTT. Translating gives CATSETDRTGGEKLFF. The chain recombines TRBV24-1 with TRBJ1-4; 10 nucleotides line up with TRBD1. V lost 4 bases, J lost 7 bases, and 8 bases stayed unmatched. The CDR3 is 16 amino acids. The V gene's germline CDR1 is KGHDR and CDR2 SFDVKD.

V usage is TRBV28 and J usage is TRBJ2-7; a possible D gene is TRBD1 (6 bases). V was trimmed by 3 bases and J by 3 bases, leaving 9 bases between them. CDR3 length: 13 residues. In germline, CDR1 is MDHEN, CDR2 SYDVKM. The CDR3 nucleotides are TGTGCCAGCAGTTTGGGCAGGGGCTACGAGCAGTACTTC. It is translated as CASSLGRGYEQYF.

The chain carries TRBV28 and TRBJ1-3; 8 bases fit TRBD1. From germline, CDR1 is MDHEN and CDR2 SYDVKM. The trim removed 8 bases at V and 4 bases at J, leaving 7 bases unmatched. This CDR3 has 14 residues. The CDR3 loop is CASETGARGNTIYF. The CDR3 DNA reads as TGTGCCAGCGAGACAGGGGCGCGAGGAAACACCATATATTTT.